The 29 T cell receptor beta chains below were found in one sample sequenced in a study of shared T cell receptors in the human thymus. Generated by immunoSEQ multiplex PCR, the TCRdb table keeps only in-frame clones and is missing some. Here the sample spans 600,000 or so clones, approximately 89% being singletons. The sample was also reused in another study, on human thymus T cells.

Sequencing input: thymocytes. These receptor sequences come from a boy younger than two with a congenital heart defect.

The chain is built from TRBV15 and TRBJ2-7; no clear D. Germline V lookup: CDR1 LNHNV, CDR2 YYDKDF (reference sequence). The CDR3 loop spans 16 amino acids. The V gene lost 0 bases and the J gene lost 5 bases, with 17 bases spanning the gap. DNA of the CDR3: TGTGCCACCAGCAGAGATCTGAGCCCCCCCGTTGACGAGCAGTACTTC. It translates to CATSRDLSPPVDEQYF.

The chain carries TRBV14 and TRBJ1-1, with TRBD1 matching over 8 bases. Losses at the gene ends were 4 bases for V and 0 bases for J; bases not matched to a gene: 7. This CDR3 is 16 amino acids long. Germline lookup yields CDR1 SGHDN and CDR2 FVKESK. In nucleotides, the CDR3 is TGTGCCAGCAGCCCCCGACAGGGGTATCTGAACACTGAAGCTTTCTTT. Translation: CASSPRQGYLNTEAFF.

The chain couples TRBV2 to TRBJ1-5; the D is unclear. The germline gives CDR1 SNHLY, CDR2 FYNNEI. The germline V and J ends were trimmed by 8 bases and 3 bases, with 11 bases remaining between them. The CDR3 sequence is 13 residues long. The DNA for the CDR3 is TGTGCCAGCGGAGAGGAAACCAATCAGCCCCAGCATTTT. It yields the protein CASGEETNQPQHF. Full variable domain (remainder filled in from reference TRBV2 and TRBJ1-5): EPEVTQTPSHQVTQMGQEVILRCVPISNHLYFYWYRQILGQKVEFLVSFYNNEISEKSEIFDDQFSVERPDGSNFTLKIRSTKLEDSAMYFCASGEETNQPQHFGDGTRLSIL.

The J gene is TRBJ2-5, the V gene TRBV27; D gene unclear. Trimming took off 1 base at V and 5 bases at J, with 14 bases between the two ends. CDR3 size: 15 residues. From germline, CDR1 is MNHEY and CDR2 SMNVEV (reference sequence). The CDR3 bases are TGTGCCAGCAGTTTATATCCCTCCCACCGGGAGACCCAGTACTTC. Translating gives CASSLYPSHRETQYF.

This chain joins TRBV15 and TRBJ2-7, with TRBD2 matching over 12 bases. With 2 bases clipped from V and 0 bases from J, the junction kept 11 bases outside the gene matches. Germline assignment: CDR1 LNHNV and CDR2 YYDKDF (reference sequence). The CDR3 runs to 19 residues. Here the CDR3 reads CATSRRFEATSGSSYEQYF. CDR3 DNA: TGTGCCACCAGCAGACGATTCGAGGCGACTAGCGGGAGCTCCTACGAGCAGTACTTC.

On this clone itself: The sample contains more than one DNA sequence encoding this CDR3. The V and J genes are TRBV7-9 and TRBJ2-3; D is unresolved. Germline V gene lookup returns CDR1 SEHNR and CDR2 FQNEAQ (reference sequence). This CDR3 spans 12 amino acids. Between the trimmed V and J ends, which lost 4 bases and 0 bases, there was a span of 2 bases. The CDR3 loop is CASSSSTDTQYF. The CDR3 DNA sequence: TGTGCCAGCAGCTCGAGCACAGATACGCAGTATTTT.

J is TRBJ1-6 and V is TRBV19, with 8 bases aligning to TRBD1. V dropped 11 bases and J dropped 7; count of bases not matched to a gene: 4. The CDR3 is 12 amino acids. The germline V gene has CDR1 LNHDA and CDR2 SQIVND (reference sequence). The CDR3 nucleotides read TGTGCCGCCAGGACAGGGAATTCACCCCTCCACTTT. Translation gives CAARTGNSPLHF.

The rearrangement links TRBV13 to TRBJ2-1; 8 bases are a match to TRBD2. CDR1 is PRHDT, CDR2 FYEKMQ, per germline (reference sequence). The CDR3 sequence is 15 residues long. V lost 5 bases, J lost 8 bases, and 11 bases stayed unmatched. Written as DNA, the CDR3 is TGTGCCAGCAGCCCTACGGGAGGGAAAGTGGATGAGCAGTTCTTC. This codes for CASSPTGGKVDEQFF.

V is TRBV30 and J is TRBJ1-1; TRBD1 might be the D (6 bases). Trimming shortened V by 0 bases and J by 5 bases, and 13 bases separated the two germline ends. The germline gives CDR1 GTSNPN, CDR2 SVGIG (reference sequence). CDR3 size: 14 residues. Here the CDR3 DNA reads TGTGCCTGGAGTGTAGGGGGAGGGGAGACTGAAGCTTTCTTT. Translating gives CAWSVGGGETEAFF.

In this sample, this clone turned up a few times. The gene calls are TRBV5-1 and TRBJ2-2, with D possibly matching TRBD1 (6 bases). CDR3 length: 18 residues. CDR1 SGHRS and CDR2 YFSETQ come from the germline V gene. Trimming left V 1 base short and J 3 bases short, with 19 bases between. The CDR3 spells CASSLKGQGPNDTGELFF. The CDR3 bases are TGCGCCAGCAGCTTGAAAGGGCAGGGGCCAAACGACACCGGGGAGCTGTTTTTT.

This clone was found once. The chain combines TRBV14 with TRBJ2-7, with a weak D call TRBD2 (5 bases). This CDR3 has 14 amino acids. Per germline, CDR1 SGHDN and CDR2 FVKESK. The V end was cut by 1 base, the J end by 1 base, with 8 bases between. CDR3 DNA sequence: TGTGCCAGCAGCCAAGGTGGGAGTTCCTACGAGCAGTACTTC. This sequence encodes CASSQGGSSYEQYF.

CDR3 amino acids: CASSWRGLDEQFF. For the CDR3, the DNA is TGTGCCAGCAGCTGGAGGGGCCTAGATGAGCAGTTCTTC. The rearrangement uses TRBV27 and TRBJ2-1; D possibly corresponds to TRBD2 (6 bases). The CDR3 contains 13 residues. V lost 6 bases to trimming and J lost 8 bases, with 14 bases between them. Germline CDR1 and CDR2: MNHEY and SMNVEV (reference sequence).

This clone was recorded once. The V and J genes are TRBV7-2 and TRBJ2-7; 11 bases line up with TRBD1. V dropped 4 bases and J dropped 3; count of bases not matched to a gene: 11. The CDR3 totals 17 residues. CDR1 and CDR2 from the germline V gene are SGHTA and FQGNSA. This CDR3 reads CASSSHHTGTGGYEQYF. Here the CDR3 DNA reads TGTGCCAGCAGCTCCCATCATACCGGGACAGGGGGCTACGAGCAGTACTTC.

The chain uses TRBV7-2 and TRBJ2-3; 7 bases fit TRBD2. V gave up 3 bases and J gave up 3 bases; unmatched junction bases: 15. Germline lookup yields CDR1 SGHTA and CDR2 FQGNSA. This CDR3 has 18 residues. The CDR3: CASSFDVGEGVRTDTQYF. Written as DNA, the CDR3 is TGTGCCAGCAGCTTTGATGTGGGGGAGGGCGTACGGACAGATACGCAGTATTTT. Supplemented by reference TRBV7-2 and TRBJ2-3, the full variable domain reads GAGVSQSPSNKVTEKGKDVELRCDPISGHTALYWYRQSLGQGLEFLIYFQGNSAPDKSGLPSDRFSAERTGGSVSTLTIQRTQQEDSAVYLCASSFDVGEGVRTDTQYFGPGTRLTVL.

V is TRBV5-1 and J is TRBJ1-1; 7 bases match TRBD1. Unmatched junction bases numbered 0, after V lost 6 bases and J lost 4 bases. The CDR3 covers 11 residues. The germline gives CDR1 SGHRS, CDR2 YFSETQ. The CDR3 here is CASTGGTEAFF. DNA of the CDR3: TGCGCCAGCACAGGGGGCACTGAAGCTTTCTTT.

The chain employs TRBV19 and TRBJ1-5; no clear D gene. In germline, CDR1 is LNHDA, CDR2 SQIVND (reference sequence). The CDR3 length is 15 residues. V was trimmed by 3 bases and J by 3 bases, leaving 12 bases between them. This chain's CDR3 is CASSIMGRANQPQHF. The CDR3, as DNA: TGTGCCAGTAGTATCATGGGGAGGGCCAATCAGCCCCAGCATTTT.

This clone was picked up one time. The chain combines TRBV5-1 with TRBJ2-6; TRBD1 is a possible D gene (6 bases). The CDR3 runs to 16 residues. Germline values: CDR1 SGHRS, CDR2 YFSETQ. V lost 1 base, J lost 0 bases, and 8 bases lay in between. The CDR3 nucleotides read TGCGCCAGCAGCTTGAAACAGGGCTCTGGGGCCAACGTCCTGACTTTC. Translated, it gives CASSLKQGSGANVLTF.

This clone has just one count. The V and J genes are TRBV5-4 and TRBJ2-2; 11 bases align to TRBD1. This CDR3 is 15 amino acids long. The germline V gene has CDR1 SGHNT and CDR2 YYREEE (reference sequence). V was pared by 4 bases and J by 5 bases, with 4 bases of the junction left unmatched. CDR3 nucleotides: TGTGCCAGCAGCCGGGACAGGGGGAGGACCGGGGAGCTGTTTTTT. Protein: CASSRDRGRTGELFF.

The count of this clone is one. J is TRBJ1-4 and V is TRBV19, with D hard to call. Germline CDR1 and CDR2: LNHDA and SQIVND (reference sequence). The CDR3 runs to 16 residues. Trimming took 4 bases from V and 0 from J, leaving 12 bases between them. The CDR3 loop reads CASSKNARTTNEKLFF. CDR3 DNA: TGTGCCAGTAGTAAGAACGCCAGAACAACTAATGAAAAACTGTTTTTT.

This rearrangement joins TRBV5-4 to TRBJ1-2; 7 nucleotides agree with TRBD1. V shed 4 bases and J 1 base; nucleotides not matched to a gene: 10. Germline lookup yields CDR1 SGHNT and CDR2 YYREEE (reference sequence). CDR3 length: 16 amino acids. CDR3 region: CASSQTGTVNNYGYTF. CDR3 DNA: TGTGCCAGCAGCCAAACAGGGACAGTAAATAACTATGGCTACACCTTC.

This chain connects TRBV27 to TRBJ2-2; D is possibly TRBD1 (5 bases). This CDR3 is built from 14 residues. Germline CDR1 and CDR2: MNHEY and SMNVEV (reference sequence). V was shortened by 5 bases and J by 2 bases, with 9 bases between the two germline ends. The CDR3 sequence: CASSPDRNTGELFF. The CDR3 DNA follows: TGTGCCAGCAGTCCTGACAGAAACACCGGGGAGCTGTTTTTT.

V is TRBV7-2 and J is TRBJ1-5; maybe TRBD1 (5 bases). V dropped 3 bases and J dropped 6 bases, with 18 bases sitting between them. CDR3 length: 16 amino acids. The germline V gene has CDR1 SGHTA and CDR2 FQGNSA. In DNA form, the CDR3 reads TGTGCCAGCAGCTTTTCCAAAGGATCAGGGTCTCAGCCCCAGCATTTT. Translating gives CASSFSKGSGSQPQHF.

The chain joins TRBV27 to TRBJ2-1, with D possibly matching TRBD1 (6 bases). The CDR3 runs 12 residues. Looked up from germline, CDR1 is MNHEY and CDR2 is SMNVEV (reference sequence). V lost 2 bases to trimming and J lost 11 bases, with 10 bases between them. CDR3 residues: CASSLGDTKQFF. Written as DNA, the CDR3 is TGTGCCAGCAGTTTAGGGGACACCAAGCAGTTCTTC.

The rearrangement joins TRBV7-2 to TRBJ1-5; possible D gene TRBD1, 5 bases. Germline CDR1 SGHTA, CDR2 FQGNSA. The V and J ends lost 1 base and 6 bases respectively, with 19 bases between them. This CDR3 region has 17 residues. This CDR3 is CASSLGGGGSPGQPQHF. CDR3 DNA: TGTGCCAGCAGCTTAGGGGGGGGAGGAAGTCCCGGTCAGCCCCAGCATTTT.

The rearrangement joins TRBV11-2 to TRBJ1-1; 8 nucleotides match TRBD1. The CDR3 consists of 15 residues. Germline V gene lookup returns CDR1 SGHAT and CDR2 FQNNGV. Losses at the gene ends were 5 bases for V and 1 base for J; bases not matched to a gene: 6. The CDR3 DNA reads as TGTGCCAGCAGCCCCCGGACAGGGCAGAACACTGAAGCTTTCTTT. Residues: CASSPRTGQNTEAFF.

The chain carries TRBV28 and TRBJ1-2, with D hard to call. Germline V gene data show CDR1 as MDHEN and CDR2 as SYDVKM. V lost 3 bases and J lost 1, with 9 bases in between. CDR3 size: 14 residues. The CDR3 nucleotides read TGTGCCAGCAGTTTCGGGGAAGTTAACTATGGCTACACCTTC. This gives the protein CASSFGEVNYGYTF.

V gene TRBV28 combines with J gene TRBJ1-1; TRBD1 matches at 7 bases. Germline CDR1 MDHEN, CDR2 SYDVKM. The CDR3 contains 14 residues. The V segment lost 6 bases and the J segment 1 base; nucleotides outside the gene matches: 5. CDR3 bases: TGTGCCAGCAGATTAGGACAGGCGAACACTGAAGCTTTCTTT. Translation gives CASRLGQANTEAFF.

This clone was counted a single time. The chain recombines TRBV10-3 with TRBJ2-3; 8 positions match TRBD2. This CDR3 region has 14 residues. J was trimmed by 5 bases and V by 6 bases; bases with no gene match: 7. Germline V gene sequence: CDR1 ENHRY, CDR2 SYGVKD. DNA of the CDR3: TGTGCCATCAGCAGGAGCGGGGGAGAAGATACGCAGTATTTT. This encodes CAISRSGGEDTQYF.

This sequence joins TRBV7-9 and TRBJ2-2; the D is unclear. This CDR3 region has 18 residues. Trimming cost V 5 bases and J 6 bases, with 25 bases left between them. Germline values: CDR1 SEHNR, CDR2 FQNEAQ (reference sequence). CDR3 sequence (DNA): TGTGCCAGCAGCCTCCATCCTCCCGAGAGGCCACCCCCCGGGGAGCTGTTTTTT. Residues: CASSLHPPERPPPGELFF.